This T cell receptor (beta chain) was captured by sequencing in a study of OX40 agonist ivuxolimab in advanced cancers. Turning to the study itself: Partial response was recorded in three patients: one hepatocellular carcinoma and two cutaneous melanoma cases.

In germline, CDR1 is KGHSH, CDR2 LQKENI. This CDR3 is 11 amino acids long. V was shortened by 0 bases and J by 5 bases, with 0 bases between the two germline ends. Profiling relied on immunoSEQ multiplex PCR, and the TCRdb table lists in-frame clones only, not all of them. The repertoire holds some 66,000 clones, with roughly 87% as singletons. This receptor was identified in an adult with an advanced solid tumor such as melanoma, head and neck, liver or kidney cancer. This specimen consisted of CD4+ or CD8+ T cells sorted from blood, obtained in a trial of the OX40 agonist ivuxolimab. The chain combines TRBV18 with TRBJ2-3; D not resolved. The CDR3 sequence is CASSPPDTQYF. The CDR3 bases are TGTGCCAGCTCACCACCAGATACGCAGTATTTT.